This is a list of T cell receptor beta chains from one sample in a study of cytomegalovirus exposure and HLA in healthy donors. TCRdb keeps only in-frame clones here, not all; method: immunoSEQ multiplex PCR. The sample has more than 95,000 clones, 76% seen once. The sample comprised PBMCs. The origin of the receptors is a man aged 45-65 years in good health and CMV-seronegative. Each CDR3 is given with its conserved first and last residue. Each record gives: J gene, clone size, V gene, D gene, CDR3 DNA, CDR3 protein. D genes are given only for firm matches. A clone size is listed for some rows: how often the clone was seen (once, few, many), or a class if it is expanded.

TRBJ2-3,once,TRBV7-9,TRBD1,TGTGCCAGCAGCGCCCAAGGGGGCGGCACAGATACGCAGTATTTT,CASSAQGGGTDTQYF
TRBJ2-5,-,TRBV6-1,-,TGTGCCAGCAGTGTAGGCCTACAAGGAGGGTTTCAAGAGACCCAGTACTTC,CASSVGLQGGFQETQYF
TRBJ2-1,-,TRBV4-1,TRBD2,TGCGCCAGCAGCCAAGGTTTGGGCGGGGGACTGAGCTCCTACAATGAGCAGTTCTTC,CASSQGLGGGLSSYNEQFF
TRBJ1-5,few,TRBV5-1,-,TGCGCCAGCAGCTTGGCAGGGCAGACGTTTCAGCCCCAGCATTTT,CASSLAGQTFQPQHF
TRBJ2-1,-,TRBV6-4,TRBD2,TGTGCCAGGCGGAGACTAGCGGCTAGCTCCTACAATGAGCAGTTCTTC,CARRRLAASSYNEQFF
TRBJ2-2,-,TRBV5-4,-,TGTGCCAGCAGCCCGACCCTTCCTAGCGTAGTCACCGGGGAGCTGTTTTTT,CASSPTLPSVVTGELFF
TRBJ2-1,few,TRBV10-1,TRBD2,TGCGCCAGTCCCGACGGGGGGGCGGAACGGTACAATGAGCAGTTCTTC,CASPDGGAERYNEQFF
TRBJ2-7,-,TRBV7-2,-,TGTGCCAGCAGCTTAGCGAGTGGGCTTGCCTACGAGCAGTACTTC,CASSLASGLAYEQYF
TRBJ2-1,-,TRBV7-2,-,TGTGCCAGCAGCCCGGAGGCGGATAACAATGAGCAGTTCTTC,CASSPEADNNEQFF
TRBJ1-4,-,TRBV5-8,-,TGTGCCAGCAGCTTCGGGGAGGATAGGGCTAATGAAAAACTGTTTTTT,CASSFGEDRANEKLFF
TRBJ1-4,-,TRBV5-1,-,TGCGCCAGCAGCTTGGAACCCAAGAGGGTCTACGGTGAAAAACTGTTTTTT,CASSLEPKRVYGEKLFF
TRBJ1-4,few,TRBV6-1,-,TGTGCCAGCAGTGAATCCACAGGGTATGGTAATGAAAAACTGTTTTTT,CASSESTGYGNEKLFF
TRBJ1-2,-,TRBV5-1,TRBD1,TGCGCCAGCAGCGTTACAGGGGACGGCTATGGCTACACCTTC,CASSVTGDGYGYTF
TRBJ2-5,few,TRBV5-6,-,TGTGCCAGCAGGGTGGGGCTAGAGACCCAGTACTTC,CASRVGLETQYF
TRBJ2-1,-,TRBV11-2,TRBD1,TGTGCCAGCAGCCCTCCGGGACAGGAGGGTGAGCAGTTCTTC,CASSPPGQEGEQFF
TRBJ1-1,-,TRBV6-1,TRBD1,TGTGCCAGCATTTTAGCCAGGGGGACTGAAGCTTTCTTT,CASILARGTEAFF
TRBJ2-1,-,TRBV10-3,TRBD2,TGTGCCATCAGACTTAGCGGGGGGGCCTTGGGTGAGCAGTTCTTC,CAIRLSGGALGEQFF
TRBJ2-3,-,TRBV6-1,-,TGTGCCAGCAGTGAAGGGGCAGGGGATAGGGATACGCAGTATTTT,CASSEGAGDRDTQYF
TRBJ2-7,-,TRBV6-5,-,TGTGCCAGCAGTCAAAGGCAGGGCTACGAGCAGTACTTC,CASSQRQGYEQYF
TRBJ2-1,few,TRBV7-8,TRBD2,TGTGCCAGCAGTCCCAGGCTAGCGGTAAATGAGCAGTTCTTC,CASSPRLAVNEQFF
TRBJ1-2,-,TRBV2,-,TGTGCCAGCAGTGATATGGCGAGGGATGGCTACACCTTC,CASSDMARDGYTF
TRBJ2-3,-,TRBV6-5,-,TGTGCCAGCAGCTCTTATACAGATACGCAGTATTTT,CASSSYTDTQYF
TRBJ2-1,-,TRBV2,-,TGTGCCAGCAGTGAAACCGTCACCCAAGCCAATGAGCAGTTCTTC,CASSETVTQANEQFF
TRBJ1-3,-,TRBV2,-,TGTGCCAGCAACTCTATCTCTGGAAACACCATATATTTT,CASNSISGNTIYF
TRBJ1-2,-,TRBV18,-,TGTGCCAGCTCAACAGGGACCCATGGCTACACCTTC,CASSTGTHGYTF